This T cell receptor beta chain was sequenced during a study of T cells in Graves' hyperthyroidism and ophthalmopathy. Study results and limitations: Ophthalmopathy was identified by the model a median approximately six months ahead of onset. Most thyroid clonotypes expanded above 0.001 were also detected in blood.

This clonotype showed up just a few times. Its target is unknown. Germline CDR1 PRHDT, CDR2 FYEKMQ (reference sequence). This CDR3 is built from 15 residues. The J segment lost 0 bases and the V segment lost 4 bases, leaving 3 bases of the junction unmatched. There were TCR beta CDR3 regions amplified from RNA transcripts. First-round RT-PCR targeting the TCR CDR3 was performed with the HTBI primer set. TCRdb redid the calling of the multiplex PCR reads with MiXCR, one entry per CDR3 protein. The sample contains under 800,000 distinct CDR3 sequences, about 14% of which appear only once. V gene TRBV13 combines with J gene TRBJ1-3; 7 bases agree with TRBD1. The sequencing input was blood. The TCR originated in a young woman with Graves' hyperthyroidism. The CDR3 bases are TGTGCCAGCAGCTCACAGGGGTACTCTGGAAACACCATATATTTT. Amino acid sequence: CASSSQGYSGNTIYF. Full variable domain (outside the CDR3, taken from reference TRBV13 and TRBJ1-3): AAGVIQSPRHLIKEKRETATLKCYPIPRHDTVYWYQQGPGQDPQFLISFYEKMQSDKGSIPDRFSAQQFSDYHSELNMSSLELGDSALYFCASSSQGYSGNTIYFGEGSWLTVV.